This T cell receptor beta chain was sequenced during a study of T cells in Graves' hyperthyroidism and ophthalmopathy. Study-level points and caveats: The model forecast ophthalmopathy, anticipating it by a median 6.5 months before onset.

As to this clonotype: Antigen: not known.

Thyroid ultrasound and orbital computed tomography, with clinical symptoms and serum thyroxine and TRAb, informed diagnoses. PBMCs were collected from an approximately 10 ml volume of fresh peripheral blood. This CDR3 region has 13 residues. V was cut by 9 bases and J by 0 bases, with 11 bases left in between. From germline, CDR1 is KGHDR and CDR2 SFDVKD. RNA transcripts gave rise to amplified TCR beta CDR3 regions. The TCR CDR3 was amplified in a first-round RT-PCR using the HTBI primer set. MiXCR, applied by TCRdb to the multiplex PCR reads, yields one record per CDR3 protein. The table has some 300,000 distinct CDR3 sequences, approximately 19% seen once.

Sequencing was carried out using blood. The chain joins TRBV24-1 to TRBJ2-7; weak D call: TRBD1 (6 bases). This TCR was recovered from a man aged 50 to 59 with Graves' ophthalmopathy. The DNA of the CDR3 is TGTGCCACCGGGACACCGAGCTCCTACGAGCAGTACTTC. Its translation is CATGTPSSYEQYF.